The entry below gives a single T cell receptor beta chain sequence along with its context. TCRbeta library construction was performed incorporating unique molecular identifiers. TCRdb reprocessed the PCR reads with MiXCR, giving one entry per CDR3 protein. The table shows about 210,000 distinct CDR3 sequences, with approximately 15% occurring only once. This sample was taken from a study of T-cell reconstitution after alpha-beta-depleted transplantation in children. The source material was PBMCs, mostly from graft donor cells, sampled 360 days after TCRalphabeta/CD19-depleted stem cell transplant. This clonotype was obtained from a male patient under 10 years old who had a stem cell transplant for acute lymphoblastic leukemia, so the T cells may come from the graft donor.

DNA for the CDR3: TGCGCCAGCAGGAGGGGATCCCCAGGCCTCTACGATAATTCACCCCTCCACTTT. This sequence encodes CASRRGSPGLYDNSPLHF. This rearrangement joins TRBV10-1 to TRBJ1-6, with D maybe TRBD1 (5 bases). The V end lost 6 bases, the J end lost 5 bases, and 23 bases lay between the germline ends. This CDR3 region has 18 residues. Germline V CDR1 and CDR2: WNHNN, SYGVQD (reference sequence).